The 18 T cell receptor beta chains below all came from one sample that was sequenced in a study of T cell changes during pregnancy in multiple sclerosis. Profiling relied on immunoSEQ multiplex PCR, and the TCRdb table lists in-frame clones only, not all of them. The sample lists about 28,000 clones, around nine tenths occurring once. The source was CD4+ T cells from peripheral blood mononuclear cells, collected in the first trimester of pregnancy. The receptors stem from a female donor in good health, enrolled as a control in a pregnancy study.

The V gene is TRBV4-2, the J gene TRBJ2-5, with a weak D call TRBD2 (5 bases). Germline V gene sequence: CDR1 LGHNA, CDR2 YNFKEQ. Trimming pared 0 bases from V and 4 bases from J, leaving 15 bases between. This CDR3 is built from 16 residues. CDR3 residues: CASSQDPWVGGETQYF. The DNA of the CDR3 is TGTGCCAGCAGCCAAGATCCCTGGGTAGGAGGAGAGACCCAGTACTTC.

This chain links TRBV7-9 with TRBJ1-4; no definite D call. CDR3 length equals 15 residues. Trimming shortened V by 6 bases and J by 6 bases, and 17 bases separated the two germline ends. From germline, CDR1 is SEHNR and CDR2 FQNEAQ (reference sequence). CDR3: CASRREGYKYEKLFF. The CDR3 nucleotides read TGTGCCAGCAGACGAGAGGGTTACAAGTATGAAAAACTGTTTTTT. Variable domain in full (rest from reference TRBV7-9 and TRBJ1-4): DTGVSQNPRHKITKRGQNVTFRCDPISEHNRLYWYRQTLGQGPEFLTYFQNEAQLEKSRLLSDRFSAERPKGSFSTLEIQRTEQGDSAMYLCASRREGYKYEKLFFGSGTQLSVL.

Comment on this clone: This sample also contains other DNA sequences that code for the same CDR3. The chain recombines TRBV30 with TRBJ2-7, with 9 bases aligning to TRBD2. Germline V gene lookup returns CDR1 GTSNPN and CDR2 SVGIG (reference sequence). This CDR3 has 12 residues. Losses at the gene ends were 4 bases for V and 4 bases for J; bases not matched to a gene: 2. The chain's CDR3 is CAWTSGKYEQYF. DNA for the CDR3: TGTGCCTGGACTAGCGGGAAATACGAGCAGTACTTC.

The chain has TRBV9 and TRBJ2-6; D is perhaps TRBD2 (5 bases). V was cut by 6 bases and J by 0 bases, with 10 bases left in between. The length of the CDR3 is 15 residues. Per the germline V gene, CDR1 is SGDLS and CDR2 is YYNGEE. The CDR3 sequence: CASMSGFSGANVLTF. The CDR3 DNA is TGTGCCAGCATGAGCGGATTCTCTGGGGCCAACGTCCTGACTTTC.

This clone was found once. The chain employs TRBV9 and TRBJ1-5; TRBD1 matches at 8 bases. Germline CDR1 and CDR2: SGDLS and YYNGEE. The CDR3 contains 14 residues. The trim removed 4 bases at V and 2 bases at J, leaving 2 bases unmatched. The CDR3 DNA follows: TGTGCCAGCAGCCCACAGGGGGGCAATCAGCCCCAGCATTTT. Its protein is CASSPQGGNQPQHF.

V usage is TRBV30 and J usage is TRBJ2-1; TRBD2 matches at 13 bases. Trimming removed 8 bases from V and 0 bases from J; junction bases left unmatched: 7. This CDR3 has 16 amino acids. The V gene's germline CDR1 is GTSNPN and CDR2 SVGIG (reference sequence). CDR3 bases: TGTGCCGGACTAGCGGGAGTTAGAGGCTCCTACAATGAGCAGTTCTTC. Translating it yields CAGLAGVRGSYNEQFF.

V is TRBV4-3 and J is TRBJ2-1; 13 nucleotides line up with TRBD2. This CDR3 region has 17 residues. CDR1 LGHNA and CDR2 YSLEER come from the germline V gene. The J segment lost 7 bases and the V segment lost 3 bases, leaving 9 bases of the junction unmatched. CDR3 DNA: TGCGCCAGCAGCCAGAGAGAAGGACTAGCGGGGGTGAATGAGCAGTTCTTC. Encoded protein: CASSQREGLAGVNEQFF.

The V gene is TRBV18, the J gene TRBJ1-4; the match to TRBD1 covers 7 bases. CDR3 length: 17 amino acids. The ends lost 3 bases at V and 0 bases at J; junction bases unmatched: 7. Per the germline V gene, CDR1 is KGHSH and CDR2 is LQKENI. CDR3 nucleotides: TGTGCCAGCTCACCGGGACAGCCCTCTGCAACTAATGAAAAACTGTTTTTT. This codes for CASSPGQPSATNEKLFF.

The chain is built from TRBV19 and TRBJ1-5; 9 bases fit TRBD1. Germline CDR1 LNHDA, CDR2 SQIVND (reference sequence). With 7 bases clipped from V and 4 bases from J, the junction kept 2 bases outside the gene matches. The CDR3 runs 13 residues. CDR3 loop: CASMGQGNQPQHF. CDR3 DNA sequence: TGTGCCAGTATGGGACAGGGAAATCAGCCCCAGCATTTT.

This sequence joins TRBV5-6 and TRBJ1-1, with unresolved D. Germline V gene lookup returns CDR1 SGHDT and CDR2 YYEEEE. Trimming shortened V by 5 bases and J by 3 bases, and 23 bases separated the two germline ends. The CDR3 length is 17 residues. CDR3 sequence: CASRTKTLFEGDTEAFF. CDR3 nucleotide sequence: TGTGCCAGCAGAACCAAAACCCTTTTCGAGGGAGACACTGAAGCTTTCTTT. Variable domain in full (rest from reference TRBV5-6 and TRBJ1-1): DAGVTQSPTHLIKTRGQQVTLRCSPKSGHDTVSWYQQALGQGPQFIFQYYEEEERQRGNFPDRFSGHQFPNYSSELNVNALLLGDSALYLCASRTKTLFEGDTEAFFGQGTRLTVV.

V and J are TRBV7-2 and TRBJ2-1, with D unresolved. V lost 6 bases to trimming and J lost 5 bases, with 17 bases between them. From germline, CDR1 is SGHTA and CDR2 FQGNSA. This CDR3 is built from 15 residues. Here the CDR3 reads CASRLRSSSDNEQFF. The CDR3 DNA reads TGTGCCAGCAGACTAAGGTCTTCTAGTGACAATGAGCAGTTCTTC.

The rearrangement joins TRBV7-2 to TRBJ2-5; D unclear. This CDR3 is 17 amino acids long. Germline CDR1 reads SGHTA; CDR2 reads FQGNSA. V lost 1 base and J 1 base, leaving 16 bases between the germline ends. The CDR3 bases are TGTGCCAGCAGCTTAGTCCCCTACAGAAACTTCCAAGAGACCCAGTACTTC. This encodes CASSLVPYRNFQETQYF.

The rearrangement links TRBV12-5 to TRBJ2-1, with D hard to call. Per germline, CDR1 LGHNT and CDR2 FRNRAP. The V end was cut by 5 bases, the J end by 0 bases, with 14 bases between. The CDR3 contains 16 residues. The CDR3 nucleotides are TGTGCTAGTGGTACCGCAGACCGGAGCTCCTACAATGAGCAGTTCTTC. It specifies CASGTADRSSYNEQFF.

The J gene is TRBJ2-5, the V gene TRBV27, with 12 positions matching TRBD2. The closer fit of TRBJ2-7 to the DNA end suggests the J call may be wrong. Germline CDR1 reads MNHEY; CDR2 reads SMNVEV (reference sequence). The CDR3 length is 14 residues. CDR3 sequence reads: CASSGTSGPYEQYF. Here the CDR3 DNA reads TGTGCCAGCAGTGGGACTAGCGGGCCCTACGAGCAGTACTTC.

V usage is TRBV12-5 and J usage is TRBJ1-1, with a possible D match to TRBD1 (6 bases). CDR1 and CDR2 from the germline V gene are LGHNT and FRNRAP. The CDR3 runs to 15 residues. V gave up 7 bases and J gave up 1 base, with 16 bases separating them. CDR3 protein: CASALDGGANTEAFF. CDR3 DNA: TGTGCTAGTGCCCTTGATGGGGGGGCGAACACTGAAGCTTTCTTT. Full variable domain (rest looked up from reference TRBV12-5 and TRBJ1-1): DARVTQTPRHKVTEMGQEVTMRCQPILGHNTVFWYRQTMMQGLELLAYFRNRAPLDDSGMPKDRFSAEMPDATLATLKIQPSEPRDSAVYFCASALDGGANTEAFFGQGTRLTVV.

CDR3 nucleotide sequence: TGTGCCAGCAGCCAACAGCTACACTCTGGAAACACCATATATTTT. It yields the protein CASSQQLHSGNTIYF. The chain is built from TRBV9 and TRBJ1-3; D not certain. This CDR3 comprises 15 residues. The germline V and J ends were trimmed by 4 bases and 0 bases, with 11 bases remaining between them. Germline CDR1 reads SGDLS; CDR2 reads YYNGEE.

This clone was recorded once. This chain connects TRBV28 to TRBJ1-5; D gene ambiguous. The CDR3 has 15 residues. The germline CDR1 and CDR2 sequences are MDHEN and SYDVKM. V lost 1 base, J lost 4 bases, and 11 bases lay in between. The CDR3 spells CASSLSQAQNQPQHF. The CDR3 bases are TGTGCCAGCAGTTTATCGCAGGCTCAAAATCAGCCCCAGCATTTT.

This rearrangement joins TRBV5-1 to TRBJ2-7, with 7 bases that match TRBD1. Germline V gene data show CDR1 as SGHRS and CDR2 as YFSETQ. The CDR3 extends over 15 amino acids. J lost 0 bases, V lost 5 bases, and 8 bases had no gene match. The CDR3 sequence is CASSLGTVHSYEQYF. CDR3 coding DNA: TGCGCCAGCAGTTTAGGGACAGTCCACTCCTACGAGCAGTACTTC.